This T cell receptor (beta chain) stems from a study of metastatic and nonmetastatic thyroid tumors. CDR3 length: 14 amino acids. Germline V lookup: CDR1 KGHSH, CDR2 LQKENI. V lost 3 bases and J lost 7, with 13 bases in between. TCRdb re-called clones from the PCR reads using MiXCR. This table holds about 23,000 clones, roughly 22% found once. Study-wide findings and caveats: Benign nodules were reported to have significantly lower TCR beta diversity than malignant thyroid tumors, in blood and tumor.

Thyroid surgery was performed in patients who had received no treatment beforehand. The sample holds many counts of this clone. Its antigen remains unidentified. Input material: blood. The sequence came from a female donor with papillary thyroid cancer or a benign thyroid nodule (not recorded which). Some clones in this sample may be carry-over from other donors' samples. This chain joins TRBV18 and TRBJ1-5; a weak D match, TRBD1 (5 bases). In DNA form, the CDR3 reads TGTGCCAGCTCACCTACCGTTCGGGACCAGCCCCAGCATTTT. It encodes CASSPTVRDQPQHF.